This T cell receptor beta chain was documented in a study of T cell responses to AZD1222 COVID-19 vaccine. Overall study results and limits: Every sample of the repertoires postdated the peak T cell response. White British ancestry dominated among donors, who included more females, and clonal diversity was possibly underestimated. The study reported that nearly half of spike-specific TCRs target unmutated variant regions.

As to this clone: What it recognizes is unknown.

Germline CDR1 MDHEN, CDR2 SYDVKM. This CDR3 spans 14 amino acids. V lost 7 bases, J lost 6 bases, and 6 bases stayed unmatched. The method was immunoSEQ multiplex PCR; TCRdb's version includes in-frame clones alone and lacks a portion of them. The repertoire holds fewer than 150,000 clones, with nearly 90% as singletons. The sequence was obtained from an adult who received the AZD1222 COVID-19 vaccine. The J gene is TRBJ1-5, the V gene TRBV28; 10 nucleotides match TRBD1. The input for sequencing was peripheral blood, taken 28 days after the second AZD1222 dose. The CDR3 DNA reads TGTGCCAGCACCGGCGGGACAGGGGTTCAGCCCCAGCATTTT. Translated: CASTGGTGVQPQHF.